Included here is one TCR beta chain sequence, with context. This clonotype was counted a few times. Its antigen is unknown. No much larger clone is present one base from it, and per-base qualities are unavailable. This specimen comes from a study of CD8 T cells in ankylosing spondylitis (dated by TCRdb to 2016 to 2017). With respect to the entire study: To find TCR variants linked to disease, the study profiled T cell receptor beta repertoires in ankylosing spondylitis patients and healthy donors. The whole study cohort included 85 to 120 healthy donors and roughly 24 ankylosing spondylitis patients. Samples of peripheral blood were taken, and for ankylosing spondylitis patients, synovial fluid was collected as well. The full study reports these points: Blood from ankylosing spondylitis patients appeared to be characterized by a TCR beta motif made up of several highly homologous amino acid variants. The disease-linked clones had a CD8+ phenotype and were found at relatively low frequencies in peripheral blood. Significant enrichment of the disease-linked clones was reported in matched synovial fluid samples from ankylosing spondylitis patients. Some motif variants had previously been reported in the synovial fluid and blood of reactive arthritis patients, which suggests shared mechanisms of disease initiation.

The germline V gene specifies SGHRS as CDR1 and YFSETQ as CDR2. Trimming leaves V shorter by 2 bases and J shorter by 6 bases, with the junction holding 2 bases beyond the gene matches. Counted from cysteine to phenylalanine, this CDR3 has 14 amino acids. This entry keeps only the CDR3 DNA: 42 bases, framed from base 1. Sequencing was performed on an Illumina HiSeq 2500. Quantitative 5'-RACE with molecular barcodes was used to prepare TCR beta libraries. The authors' pipeline ran thus. To identify disease-linked TCR variants, a new computational method was used, one built on a probabilistic model of VDJ rearrangement. TCRdb handled the public reads itself, with Q25 trimming in fastp and clone calling in MiXCR, and kept productive beta chains. CDR3 protein duplicates are merged, each entry listing the most common genes and DNA. The V and J calls here are based on TCRdb, not the publication. The sample yields 670,000 or so distinct CDR3 sequences; 15% to 20% were counted once. The ten top clones hold under 20% of the sample.

This chain joins TRBV5-1 to TRBJ2-1; 10 bases in the middle match TRBD1. Specimen: blood, either unsorted or a sorted T cell fraction (not recorded which). This sequence was found in a male donor with ankylosing spondylitis. The CDR3 protein: CASSFGTGANEQFF. The DNA sequence is given as TGCGCCAGCAGCTTTGGGACAGGGGCCAATGAGCAGTTCTTC.